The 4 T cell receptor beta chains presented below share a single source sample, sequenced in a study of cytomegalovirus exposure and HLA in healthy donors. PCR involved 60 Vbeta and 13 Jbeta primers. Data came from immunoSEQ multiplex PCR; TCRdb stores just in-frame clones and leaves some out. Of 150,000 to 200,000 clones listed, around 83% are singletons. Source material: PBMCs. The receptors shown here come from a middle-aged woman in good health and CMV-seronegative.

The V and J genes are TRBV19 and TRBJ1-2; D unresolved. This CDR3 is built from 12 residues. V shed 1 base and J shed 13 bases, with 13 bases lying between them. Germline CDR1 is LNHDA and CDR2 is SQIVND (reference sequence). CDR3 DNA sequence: TGTGCCAGTAGTATAGTAGGAGGGATTGGCACCTTC. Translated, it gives CASSIVGGIGTF.

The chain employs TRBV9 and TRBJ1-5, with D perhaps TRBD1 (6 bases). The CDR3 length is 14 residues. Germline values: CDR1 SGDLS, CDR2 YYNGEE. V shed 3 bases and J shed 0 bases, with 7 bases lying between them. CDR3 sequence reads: CASSADSSNQPQHF. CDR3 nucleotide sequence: TGTGCCAGCAGCGCGGACAGTAGCAATCAGCCCCAGCATTTT.

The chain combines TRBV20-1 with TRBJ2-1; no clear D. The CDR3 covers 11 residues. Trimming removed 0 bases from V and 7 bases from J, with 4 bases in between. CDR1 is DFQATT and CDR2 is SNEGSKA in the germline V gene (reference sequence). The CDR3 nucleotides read TGCAGTGCTAGAGATCCTAATGAGCAGTTCTTC. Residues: CSARDPNEQFF.

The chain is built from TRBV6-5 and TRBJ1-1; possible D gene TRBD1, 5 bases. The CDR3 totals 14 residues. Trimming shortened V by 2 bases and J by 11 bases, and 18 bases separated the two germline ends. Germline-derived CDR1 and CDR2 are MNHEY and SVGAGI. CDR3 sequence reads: CASSYPGHLGDAFF. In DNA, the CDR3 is TGTGCCAGCAGTTACCCCGGACATCTCGGAGATGCTTTCTTT.